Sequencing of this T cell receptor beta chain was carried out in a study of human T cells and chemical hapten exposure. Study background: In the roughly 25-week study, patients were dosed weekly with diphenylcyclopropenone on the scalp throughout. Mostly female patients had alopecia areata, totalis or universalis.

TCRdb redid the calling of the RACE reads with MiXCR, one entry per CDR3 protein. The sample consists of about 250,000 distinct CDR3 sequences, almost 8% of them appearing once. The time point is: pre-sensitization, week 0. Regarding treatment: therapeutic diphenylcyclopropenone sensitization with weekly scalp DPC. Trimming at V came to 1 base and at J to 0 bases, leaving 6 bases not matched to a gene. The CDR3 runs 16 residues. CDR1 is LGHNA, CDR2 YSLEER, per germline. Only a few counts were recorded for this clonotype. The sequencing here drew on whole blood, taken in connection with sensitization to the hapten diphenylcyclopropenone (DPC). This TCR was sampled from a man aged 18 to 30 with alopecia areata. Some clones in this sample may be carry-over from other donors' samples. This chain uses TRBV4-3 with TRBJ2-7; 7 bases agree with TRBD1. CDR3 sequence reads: CASSQGLGTDSYEQYF. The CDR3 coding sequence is TGCGCCAGCAGCCAAGGTCTGGGGACAGACTCCTACGAGCAGTACTTC.